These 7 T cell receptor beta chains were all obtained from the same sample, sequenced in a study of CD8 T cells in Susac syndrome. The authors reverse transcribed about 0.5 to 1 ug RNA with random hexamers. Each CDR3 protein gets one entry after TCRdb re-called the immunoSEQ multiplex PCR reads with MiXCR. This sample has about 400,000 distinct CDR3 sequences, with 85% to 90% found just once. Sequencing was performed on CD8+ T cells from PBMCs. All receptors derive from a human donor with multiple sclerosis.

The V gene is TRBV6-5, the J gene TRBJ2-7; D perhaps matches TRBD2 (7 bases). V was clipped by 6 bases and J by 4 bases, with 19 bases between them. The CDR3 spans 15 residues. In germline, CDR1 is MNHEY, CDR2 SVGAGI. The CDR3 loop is CASRGEGEGVYEQYF. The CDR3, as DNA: TGTGCCAGCAGGGGGGAGGGGGAGGGTGTGTACGAGCAGTACTTC.

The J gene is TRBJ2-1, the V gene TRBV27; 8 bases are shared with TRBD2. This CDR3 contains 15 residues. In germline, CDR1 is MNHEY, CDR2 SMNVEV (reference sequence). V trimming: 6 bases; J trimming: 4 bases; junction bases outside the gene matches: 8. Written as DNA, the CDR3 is TGTGCCAGCAGCCCGGATCCTAGCGGGTACAATGAGCAGTTCTTC. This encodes CASSPDPSGYNEQFF.

DNA of the CDR3: TGTGCCACCAGTGATGAGGGCATCACAGATACGCAGTATTTT. Translated, it gives CATSDEGITDTQYF. This chain uses TRBV24-1 with TRBJ2-3, with D perhaps matching TRBD2 (5 bases). Deletions cut 3 bases from V and 2 bases from J, with 8 bases between. Germline values: CDR1 KGHDR, CDR2 SFDVKD. This CDR3 is 14 amino acids long.

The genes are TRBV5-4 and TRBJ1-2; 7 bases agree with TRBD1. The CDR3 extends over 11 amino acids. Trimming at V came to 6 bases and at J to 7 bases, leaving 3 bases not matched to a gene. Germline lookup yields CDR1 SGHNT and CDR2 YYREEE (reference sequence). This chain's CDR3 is CASNDRAGYTF. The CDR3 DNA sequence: TGTGCCAGCAACGACAGGGCTGGCTACACCTTC.

The CDR3: CASSQESLVSYEQYF. The CDR3, as DNA: TGCGCCAGCAGCCAAGAATCGCTTGTTTCGTACGAGCAGTACTTC. The J gene is TRBJ2-7, the V gene TRBV4-1, with D hard to call. Between the trimmed V and J ends, which lost 0 bases and 4 bases, there was a span of 13 bases. The germline gives CDR1 MGHRA, CDR2 YSYEKL. The CDR3 is 15 amino acids.

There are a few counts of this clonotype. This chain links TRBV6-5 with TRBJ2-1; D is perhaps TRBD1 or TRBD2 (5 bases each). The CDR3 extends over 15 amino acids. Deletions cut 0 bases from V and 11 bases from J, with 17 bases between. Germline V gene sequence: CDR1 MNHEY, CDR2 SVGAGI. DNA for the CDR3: TGTGCCAGCAGTTACTCGTCGGGGCCCCCTAAGCAGCAGTTCTTC. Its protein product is CASSYSSGPPKQQFF.

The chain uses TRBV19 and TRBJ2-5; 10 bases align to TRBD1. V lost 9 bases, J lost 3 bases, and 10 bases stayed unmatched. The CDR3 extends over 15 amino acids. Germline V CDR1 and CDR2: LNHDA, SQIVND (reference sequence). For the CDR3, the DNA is TGTGCCAGCTCAATAGGGACAGGGGTCGAAGAGACCCAGTACTTC. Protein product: CASSIGTGVEETQYF.